The clone carrying this T cell receptor beta chain was seen a few times. What it recognizes is unknown. Trimming took 5 bases from V and 6 from J, leaving 11 bases between them. CDR1 SGHTA and CDR2 FQGNSA come from the germline V gene. This CDR3 contains 13 residues. The source of the sample is a study of T cell repertoires in cytomegalovirus infection. Study context: TCR beta signatures that were public indicated CMV infection and matching HLA type. The study, taken as a whole, reports: Dominating the ex vivo response were HLA-C-restricted CMV-specific TCR beta clonotypes. Cumulative public TCR beta family frequency identified carriers of CMV plus the relevant HLA.

MiXCR, run by TCRdb on the reads, gives a single entry per CDR3 protein. The table records around 740,000 distinct CDR3 sequences, 35% to 45% of them present only once. This sequence originates from a human donor in good health (CMV status not recorded). Some clones in this sample may be carry-over from other donors' samples. The sample consisted of PBMCs. The V and J genes are TRBV7-2 and TRBJ1-5; no clear D. The CDR3 coding sequence is TGTGCCAGCAGCCTTTCGCAGACTCAGCCCCAGCATTTT. It is translated as CASSLSQTQPQHF.